The 2 T cell receptor beta chains listed next were all sequenced from one sample in a study of cytomegalovirus exposure and HLA in healthy donors. A multiplex PCR was run with 60 Vbeta primers and 13 Jbeta primers. Method: immunoSEQ multiplex PCR; TCRdb's copy keeps in-frame clones and lacks some. The sample holds 85,000 to 110,000 clones; under 85% are singletons and the top ten take 4%. The material sequenced was PBMCs. The receptors were gathered from a man aged 50 to 60 in good health and CMV-seropositive.

The chain has TRBV19 and TRBJ1-5; D perhaps matches TRBD1 (6 bases). Germline CDR1 reads LNHDA; CDR2 reads SQIVND (reference sequence). The CDR3 has 15 amino acids. The V end lost 1 base, the J end lost 3 bases, and 10 bases lay between the germline ends. The CDR3 region has the DNA TGTGCCAGTAGTATAGGACAGGCGAACAATCAGCCCCAGCATTTT. It codes for CASSIGQANNQPQHF.

The table lists this clone with a count of one. This chain joins TRBV19 and TRBJ1-5, with D possibly being TRBD1 (5 bases). Germline CDR1 and CDR2: LNHDA and SQIVND (reference sequence). Deletions cut 2 bases from V and 3 bases from J, with 8 bases between. The CDR3 sequence is 14 residues long. The CDR3 coding sequence is TGTGCCAGTAGTATACAGGGTTACAATCAGCCCCAGCATTTT. This encodes CASSIQGYNQPQHF.